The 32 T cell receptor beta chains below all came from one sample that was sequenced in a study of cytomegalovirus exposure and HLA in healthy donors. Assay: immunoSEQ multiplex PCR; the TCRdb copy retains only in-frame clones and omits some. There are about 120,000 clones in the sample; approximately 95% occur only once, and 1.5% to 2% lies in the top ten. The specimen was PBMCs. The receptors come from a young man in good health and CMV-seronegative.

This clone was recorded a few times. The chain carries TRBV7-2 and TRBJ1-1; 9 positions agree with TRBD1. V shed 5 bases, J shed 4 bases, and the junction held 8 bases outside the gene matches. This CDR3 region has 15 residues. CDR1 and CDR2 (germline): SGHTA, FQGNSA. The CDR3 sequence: CASSPRTGAGTEAFF. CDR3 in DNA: TGTGCCAGCAGCCCACGGACAGGGGCGGGCACTGAAGCTTTCTTT.

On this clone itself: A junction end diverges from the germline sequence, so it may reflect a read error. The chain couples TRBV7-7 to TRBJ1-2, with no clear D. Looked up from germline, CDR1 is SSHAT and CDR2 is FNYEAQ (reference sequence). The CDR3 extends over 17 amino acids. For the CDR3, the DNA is TGTGCTAGCAGCTTAGGAGGCAGAACCTCCATTAACTATGGCTACACCTTC. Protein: CASSLGGRTSINYGYTF.

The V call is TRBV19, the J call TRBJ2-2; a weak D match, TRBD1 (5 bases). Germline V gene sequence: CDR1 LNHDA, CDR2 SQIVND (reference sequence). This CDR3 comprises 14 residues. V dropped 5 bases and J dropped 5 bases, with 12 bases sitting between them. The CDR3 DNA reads TGTGCCAGTAGTTCCGGACATGGGACCGGGGAGCTGTTTTTT. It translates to CASSSGHGTGELFF. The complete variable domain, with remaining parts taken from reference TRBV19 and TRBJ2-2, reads DGGITQSPKYLFRKEGQNVTLSCEQNLNHDAMYWYRQDPGQGLRLIYYSQIVNDFQKGDIAEGYSVSREKKESFPLTVTSAQKNPTAFYLCASSSGHGTGELFFGEGSRLTVL.

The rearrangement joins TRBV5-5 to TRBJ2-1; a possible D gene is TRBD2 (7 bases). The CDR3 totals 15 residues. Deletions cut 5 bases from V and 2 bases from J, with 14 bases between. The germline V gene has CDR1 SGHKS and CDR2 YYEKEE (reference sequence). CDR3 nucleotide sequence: TGTGCCAGCAGGTTAACAGGGAGGGCCTACAATGAGCAGTTCTTC. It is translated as CASRLTGRAYNEQFF.

The CDR3 loop is CASSQDQRLSYEQYF. CDR3 nucleotide sequence: TGCGCCAGCAGCCAAGATCAGCGGCTCTCCTACGAGCAGTACTTC. This chain connects TRBV4-1 to TRBJ2-7; D perhaps matches TRBD2 (5 bases). CDR1 and CDR2 from the germline V gene are MGHRA and YSYEKL. Trimming shortened V by 0 bases and J by 0 bases, and 9 bases separated the two germline ends. The CDR3 consists of 15 residues.

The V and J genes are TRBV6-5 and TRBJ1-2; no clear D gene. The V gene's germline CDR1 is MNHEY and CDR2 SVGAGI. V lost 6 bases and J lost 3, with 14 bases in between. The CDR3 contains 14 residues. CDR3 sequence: CASRLRRGDYGYTF. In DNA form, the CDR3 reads TGTGCCAGCAGACTACGTCGTGGAGACTATGGCTACACCTTC.

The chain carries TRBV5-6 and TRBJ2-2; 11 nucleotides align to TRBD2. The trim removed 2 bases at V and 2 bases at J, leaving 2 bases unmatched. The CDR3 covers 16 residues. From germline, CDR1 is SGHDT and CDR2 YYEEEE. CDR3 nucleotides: TGTGCCAGCAGCTTTCTAGCGGGAGGCAACACCGGGGAGCTGTTTTTT. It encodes CASSFLAGGNTGELFF.

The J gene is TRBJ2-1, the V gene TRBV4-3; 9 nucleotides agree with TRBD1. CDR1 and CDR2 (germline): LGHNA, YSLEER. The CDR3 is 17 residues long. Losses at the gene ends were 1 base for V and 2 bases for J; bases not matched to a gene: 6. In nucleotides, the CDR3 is TGCGCCAGCAGCCAAGTTGTGGACAGGGGCCCCTACAATGAGCAGTTCTTC. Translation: CASSQVVDRGPYNEQFF.

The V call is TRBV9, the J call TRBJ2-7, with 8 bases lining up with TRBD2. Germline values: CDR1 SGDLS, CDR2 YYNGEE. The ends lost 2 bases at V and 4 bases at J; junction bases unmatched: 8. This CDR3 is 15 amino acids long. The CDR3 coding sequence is TGTGCCAGCAGCGTGGAGGGGACTAGTGCTTACGAGCAGTACTTC. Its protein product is CASSVEGTSAYEQYF.

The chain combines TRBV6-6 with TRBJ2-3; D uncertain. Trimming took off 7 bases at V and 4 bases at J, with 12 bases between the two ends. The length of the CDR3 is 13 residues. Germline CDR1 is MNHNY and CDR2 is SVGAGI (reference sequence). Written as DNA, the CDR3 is TGTGCCAGCACCACATTGCCCCCAGATACGCAGTATTTT. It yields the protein CASTTLPPDTQYF.

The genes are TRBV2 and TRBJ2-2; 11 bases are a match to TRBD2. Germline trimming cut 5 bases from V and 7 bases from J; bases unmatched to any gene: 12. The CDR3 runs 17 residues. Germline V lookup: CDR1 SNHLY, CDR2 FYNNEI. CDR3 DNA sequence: TGTGCCAGCAGTCCTTACCAACTAGCGGGAGCAAGCGGGGAGCTGTTTTTT. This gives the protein CASSPYQLAGASGELFF.

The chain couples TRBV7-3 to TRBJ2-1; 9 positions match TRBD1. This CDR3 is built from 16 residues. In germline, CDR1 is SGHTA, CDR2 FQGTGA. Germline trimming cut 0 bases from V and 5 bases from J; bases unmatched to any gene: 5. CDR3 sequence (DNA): TGTGCCAGCAGCTTAACCGGGACAGGGAGGAACAATGAGCAGTTCTTC. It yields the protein CASSLTGTGRNNEQFF.

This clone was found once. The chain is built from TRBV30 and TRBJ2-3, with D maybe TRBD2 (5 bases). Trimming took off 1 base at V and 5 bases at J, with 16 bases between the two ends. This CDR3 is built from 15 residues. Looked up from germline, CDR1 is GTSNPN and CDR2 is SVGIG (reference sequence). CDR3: CAWSEIRTPGDTQYF. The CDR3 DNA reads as TGTGCCTGGAGTGAAATACGGACTCCCGGAGATACGCAGTATTTT.

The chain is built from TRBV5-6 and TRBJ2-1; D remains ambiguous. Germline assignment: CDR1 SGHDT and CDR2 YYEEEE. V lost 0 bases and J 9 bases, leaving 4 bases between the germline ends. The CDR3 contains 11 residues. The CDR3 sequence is CASSLGGEQFF. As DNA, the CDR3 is TGTGCCAGCAGCTTGGGAGGTGAGCAGTTCTTC.

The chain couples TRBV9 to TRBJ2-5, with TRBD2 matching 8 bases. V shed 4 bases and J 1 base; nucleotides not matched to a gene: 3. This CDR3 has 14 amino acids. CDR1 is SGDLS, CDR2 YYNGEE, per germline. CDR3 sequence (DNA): TGTGCCAGCAGCTTAGGACTAGCCCAAGAGACCCAGTACTTC. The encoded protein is CASSLGLAQETQYF.

CDR3 protein: CASSPLGGRRARVAYEQYF. CDR3 nucleotides: TGTGCCAGCAGCCCCCTGGGCGGGAGGCGCGCGCGGGTAGCCTACGAGCAGTACTTC. The rearrangement links TRBV7-3 to TRBJ2-7; 8 positions agree with TRBD2. With V trimmed by 5 bases and J by 2 bases, 20 bases remained unmatched. The CDR3 runs to 19 residues. CDR1 is SGHTA, CDR2 FQGTGA, per germline.

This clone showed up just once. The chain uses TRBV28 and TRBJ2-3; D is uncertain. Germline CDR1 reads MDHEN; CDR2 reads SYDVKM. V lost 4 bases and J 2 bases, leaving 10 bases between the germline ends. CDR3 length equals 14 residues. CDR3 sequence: CASSSSPVTDTQYF. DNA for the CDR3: TGTGCCAGCAGTTCGTCTCCGGTCACAGATACGCAGTATTTT.

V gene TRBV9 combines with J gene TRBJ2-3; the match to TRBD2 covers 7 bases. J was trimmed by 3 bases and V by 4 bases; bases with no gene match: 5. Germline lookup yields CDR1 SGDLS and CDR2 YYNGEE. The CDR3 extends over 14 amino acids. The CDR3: CASSQREATDTQYF. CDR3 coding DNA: TGTGCCAGCAGCCAACGGGAGGCAACAGATACGCAGTATTTT.

CDR3 residues: CASSRVSGPIYNEQFF. CDR3 nucleotides: TGCGCCAGCAGCCGGGTTAGCGGGCCAATTTACAATGAGCAGTTCTTC. V is TRBV4-1 and J is TRBJ2-1, with TRBD2 identical over 7 bases. Germline V CDR1 and CDR2: MGHRA, YSYEKL. This CDR3 is 16 amino acids long. The V segment lost 4 bases and the J segment 4 bases; nucleotides outside the gene matches: 10.

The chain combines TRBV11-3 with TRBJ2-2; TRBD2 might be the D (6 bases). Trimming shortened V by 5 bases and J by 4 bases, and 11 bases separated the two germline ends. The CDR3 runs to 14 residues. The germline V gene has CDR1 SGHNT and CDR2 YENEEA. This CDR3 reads CASSGRGSTGELFF. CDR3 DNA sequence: TGTGCCAGCAGCGGACGGGGGAGCACCGGGGAGCTGTTTTTT.

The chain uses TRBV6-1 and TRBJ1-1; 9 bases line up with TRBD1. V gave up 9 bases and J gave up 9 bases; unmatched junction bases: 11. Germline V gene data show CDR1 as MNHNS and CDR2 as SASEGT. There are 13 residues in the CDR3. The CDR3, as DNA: TGTGCCAGTTACCCGGGACAGGGAGGCAAAGCTTTCTTT. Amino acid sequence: CASYPGQGGKAFF.

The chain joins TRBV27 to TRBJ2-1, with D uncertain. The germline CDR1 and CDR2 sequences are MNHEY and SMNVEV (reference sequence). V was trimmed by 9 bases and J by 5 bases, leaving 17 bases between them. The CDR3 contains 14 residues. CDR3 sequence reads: CASTPLESHNEQFF. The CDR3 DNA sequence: TGTGCCAGTACCCCCTTGGAGTCGCACAATGAGCAGTTCTTC.

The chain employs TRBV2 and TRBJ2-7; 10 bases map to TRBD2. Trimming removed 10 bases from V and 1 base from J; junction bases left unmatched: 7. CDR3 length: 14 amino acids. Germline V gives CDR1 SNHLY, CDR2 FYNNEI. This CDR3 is CAIRTSGISYEQYF. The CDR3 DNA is TGTGCCATTAGAACTAGCGGGATTTCCTACGAGCAGTACTTC.

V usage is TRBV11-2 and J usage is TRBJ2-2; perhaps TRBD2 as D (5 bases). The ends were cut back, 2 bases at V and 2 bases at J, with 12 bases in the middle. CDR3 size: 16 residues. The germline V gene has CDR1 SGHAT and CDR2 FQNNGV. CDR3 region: CASSLQRSINTGELFF. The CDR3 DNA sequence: TGTGCCAGCAGCTTACAGCGGAGTATCAACACCGGGGAGCTGTTTTTT. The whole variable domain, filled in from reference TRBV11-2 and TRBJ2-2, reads EAGVAQSPRYKIIEKRQSVAFWCNPISGHATLYWYQQILGQGPKLLIQFQNNGVVDDSQLPKDRFSAERLKGVDSTLKIQPAKLEDSAVYLCASSLQRSINTGELFFGEGSRLTVL.

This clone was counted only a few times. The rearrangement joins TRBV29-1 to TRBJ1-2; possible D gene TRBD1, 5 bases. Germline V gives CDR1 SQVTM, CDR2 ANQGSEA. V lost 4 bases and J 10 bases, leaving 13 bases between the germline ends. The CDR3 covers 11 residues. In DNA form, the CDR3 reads TGCAGCGTTGGCAGCAGGGCGACCTACACCTTC. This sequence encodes CSVGSRATYTF.

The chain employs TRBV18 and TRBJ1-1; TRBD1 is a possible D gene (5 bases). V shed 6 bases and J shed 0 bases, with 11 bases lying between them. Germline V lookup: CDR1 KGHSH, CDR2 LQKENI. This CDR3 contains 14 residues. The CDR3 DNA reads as TGTGCCAGCTCCTCCAGGGCATTGAACACTGAAGCTTTCTTT. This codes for CASSSRALNTEAFF. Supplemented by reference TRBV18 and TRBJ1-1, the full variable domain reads NAGVMQNPRHLVRRRGQEARLRCSPMKGHSHVYWYRQLPEEGLKFMVYLQKENIIDESGMPKERFSAEFPKEGPSILRIQQVVRGDSAAYFCASSSRALNTEAFFGQGTRLTVV.

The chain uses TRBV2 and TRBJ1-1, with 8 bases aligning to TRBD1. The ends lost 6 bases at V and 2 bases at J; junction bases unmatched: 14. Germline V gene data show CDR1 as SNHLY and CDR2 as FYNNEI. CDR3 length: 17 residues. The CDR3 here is CASRGGQGALFNTEAFF. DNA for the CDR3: TGTGCCAGCAGGGGAGGGCAGGGGGCCCTTTTTAACACTGAAGCTTTCTTT.

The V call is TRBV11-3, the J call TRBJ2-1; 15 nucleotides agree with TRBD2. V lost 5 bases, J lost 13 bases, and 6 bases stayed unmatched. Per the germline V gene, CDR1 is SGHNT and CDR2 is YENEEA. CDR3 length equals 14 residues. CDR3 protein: CASSPPGLAGGQFF. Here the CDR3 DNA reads TGTGCCAGCAGCCCCCCGGGACTAGCGGGAGGACAGTTCTTC.

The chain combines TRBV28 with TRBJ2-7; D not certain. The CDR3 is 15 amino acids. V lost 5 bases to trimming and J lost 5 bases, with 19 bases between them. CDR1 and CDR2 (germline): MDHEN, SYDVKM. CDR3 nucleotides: TGTGCCAGCAGTCTGCAGAGGAGAGTCGCCAACGAGCAGTACTTC. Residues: CASSLQRRVANEQYF. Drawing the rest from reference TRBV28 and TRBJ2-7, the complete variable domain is DVKVTQSSRYLVKRTGEKVFLECVQDMDHENMFWYRQDPGLGLRLIYFSYDVKMKEKGDIPEGYSVSREKKERFSLILESASTNQTSMYLCASSLQRRVANEQYFGPGTRLTVT.

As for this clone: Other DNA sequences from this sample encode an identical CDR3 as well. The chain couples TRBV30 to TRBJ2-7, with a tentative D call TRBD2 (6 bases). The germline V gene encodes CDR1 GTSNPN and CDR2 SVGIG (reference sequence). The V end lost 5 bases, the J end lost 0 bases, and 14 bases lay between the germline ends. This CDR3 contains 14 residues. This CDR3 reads CAWSGGSRSYEQYF. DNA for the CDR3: TGTGCCTGGTCTGGGGGGAGTCGCTCCTACGAGCAGTACTTC.

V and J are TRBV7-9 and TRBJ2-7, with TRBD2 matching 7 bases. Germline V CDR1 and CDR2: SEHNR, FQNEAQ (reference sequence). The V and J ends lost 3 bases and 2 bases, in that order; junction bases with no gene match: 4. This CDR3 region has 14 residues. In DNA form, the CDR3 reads TGTGCCAGCAGCTTCGGCGGGAGCCCCTACGAGCAGTACTTC. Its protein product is CASSFGGSPYEQYF.

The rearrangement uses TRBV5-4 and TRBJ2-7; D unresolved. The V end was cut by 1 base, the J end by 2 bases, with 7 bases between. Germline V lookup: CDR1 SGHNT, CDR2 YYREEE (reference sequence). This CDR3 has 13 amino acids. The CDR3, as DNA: TGTGCCAGCAGCTTGCCCCCCACCTACGAGCAGTACTTC. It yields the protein CASSLPPTYEQYF.